One sample yielded the 16 T cell receptor beta chains listed below, sequenced in a study of monozygotic twins with inflammatory bowel disease. TCRdb reprocessed the 5' RACE reads; each CDR3 protein has one entry and no DNA is given. The sample table includes 150,000 to 200,000 distinct CDR3 sequences. The source material was blood. All receptors come from a human donor with ulcerative colitis or Crohn's disease, or a healthy co-twin of an affected twin (not recorded which).

The genes are TRBV2 and TRBJ2-7; TCRdb names TRBD2, which stays unverified in the absence of DNA. Germline CDR1 and CDR2: SNHLY and FYNNEI. The CDR3 runs to 15 residues. This CDR3 is CASSERATLGYEQYF.

The chain couples TRBV7-2 to TRBJ2-7; TCRdb proposes TRBD1, but this gene call is untestable without DNA. In germline, CDR1 is SGHTA, CDR2 FQGNSA. The CDR3 runs to 15 residues. The CDR3 sequence: CASSRTGTPTYEQYF.

The chain has TRBV4-1 and TRBJ2-2. The length of the CDR3 is 17 residues. Germline lookup yields CDR1 MGHRA and CDR2 YSYEKL. CDR3 residues: CASSLRKGYANTGELFF.

The chain uses TRBV20-1 and TRBJ2-7; TCRdb's D call, TRBD1, is unchecked because there is no DNA. CDR3 length equals 14 residues. CDR1 is DFQATT, CDR2 SNEGSKA, per germline (reference sequence). The chain's CDR3 is CSAFRTQGITEQYF.

The V gene is TRBV12-3 or TRBV12-4, the J gene TRBJ1-5; without DNA, the TCRdb call of TRBD1 cannot be checked. The CDR3 extends over 16 amino acids. The CDR3 loop is CASSLSGPGLGQPQHF.

V is TRBV9 and J is TRBJ2-1. This CDR3 has 15 amino acids. Germline values: CDR1 SGDLS, CDR2 YYNGEE. Here the CDR3 reads CASSVEPGGYNEQFF. Using reference TRBV9 and TRBJ2-1 for the parts outside the CDR3, the full variable domain is DSGVTQTPKHLITATGQRVTLRCSPRSGDLSVYWYQQSLDQGLQFLIQYYNGEERAKGNILERFSAQQFPDLHSELNLSSLELGDSALYFCASSVEPGGYNEQFFGPGTRLTVL.

The V and J genes are TRBV5-1 and TRBJ1-2. The CDR3 spans 14 residues. Germline-derived CDR1 and CDR2 are SGHRS and YFSETQ. CDR3 loop: CASSLDLTASGYTF.

The J gene is TRBJ2-2, the V gene TRBV11-2; the D gene TCRdb calls, TRBD2, cannot be checked with no DNA. This CDR3 contains 16 residues. Germline V gene data show CDR1 as SGHAT and CDR2 as FQNNGV. The chain's CDR3 is CASSRLAGGLTGELFF.

Its frequency marks this clonotype as medium-sized (0.01 to 0.1%). The chain carries TRBV29-1 and TRBJ2-2; TCRdb selects TRBD2, and the lack of DNA leaves this call unchecked. Germline-derived CDR1 and CDR2 are SQVTM and ANQGSEA. This CDR3 contains 15 residues. The chain's CDR3 is CSVVEDGRRTGELFF.

The CDR3: CASSTQTGYSNQPQHF. The chain has TRBV7-2 and TRBJ1-5; TCRdb outputs TRBD1, but without DNA this stays unchecked. The CDR3 runs 16 residues. The germline V gene has CDR1 SGHTA and CDR2 FQGNSA.

The rearrangement links TRBV7-9 to TRBJ1-6; the TRBD1 assignment by TCRdb is unverifiable without DNA. The CDR3 covers 16 residues. Germline CDR1 is SEHNR and CDR2 is FQNEAQ (reference sequence). The CDR3 loop is CASSSYVGRGSSPLHF. Combining the CDR3 with reference TRBV7-9 and TRBJ1-6 gives the whole variable domain DTGVSQNPRHKITKRGQNVTFRCDPISEHNRLYWYRQTLGQGPEFLTYFQNEAQLEKSRLLSDRFSAERPKGSFSTLEIQRTEQGDSAMYLCASSSYVGRGSSPLHFGNGTRLTVT.

V gene TRBV2 combines with J gene TRBJ2-2. The germline V gene encodes CDR1 SNHLY and CDR2 FYNNEI. There are 15 residues in the CDR3. The CDR3: CASSEVSRVKRELFF.

The V call is TRBV20-1, the J call TRBJ2-1; TCRdb returns TRBD2, unconfirmable since there is no DNA. In germline, CDR1 is DFQATT, CDR2 SNEGSKA (reference sequence). The CDR3 consists of 14 residues. The CDR3 loop is CSASRLAVYSEQFF.

The genes are TRBV25-1 and TRBJ1-1. Germline CDR1 reads MGHDK; CDR2 reads SYGVNS. The CDR3 contains 11 residues. This CDR3 reads CASSETAEAFF.

The J gene is TRBJ2-1, the V gene TRBV6-2 or TRBV6-3. The CDR3 totals 11 residues. Germline V gene data show CDR1 as MNHEY and CDR2 as SVGEGT. This CDR3 is CASSWYNEQFF.

The chain links TRBV5-1 to TRBJ1-1; TCRdb's D call of TRBD1 is untestable without DNA. Germline CDR1 reads SGHRS; CDR2 reads YFSETQ. CDR3 length: 14 residues. The CDR3 is CASSLFGGNTEAFF.